This TCR beta chain emerged from a study of blood T cell repertoires in COVID-19. Study in general: COVID-19 samples collected from the United States, Italy and Spain covered acute and convalescent phases. PBMCs, B-cell-depleted T cells, or T cells were the source of the cDNA or gDNA that made up the material.

V was pared by 4 bases and J by 0 bases, with 14 bases between. Germline lookup yields CDR1 SGDLS and CDR2 YYNGEE. CDR3 length equals 16 residues. This clone showed up just once. Study processing details: Amplified reference gene primers provided the basis for estimating nucleated cell counts. Measured with immunoSEQ multiplex PCR; TCRdb has only the in-frame clones, and not every one. That table furnishes V, J and clone size, whereas the DNA furnished D and trimming. The sample holds approximately 140,000 clones; approximately 84% are singletons and the top ten take roughly 2%. Material: peripheral blood. The clonotype comes from a man between 65 and 80 years old with acute or convalescent COVID-19. The chain recombines TRBV9 with TRBJ1-3; D ambiguous. The CDR3 region is CASSPYDLNSGNTIYF. In nucleotides, the CDR3 is TGTGCCAGCAGCCCCTACGATCTAAACTCTGGAAACACCATATATTTT.